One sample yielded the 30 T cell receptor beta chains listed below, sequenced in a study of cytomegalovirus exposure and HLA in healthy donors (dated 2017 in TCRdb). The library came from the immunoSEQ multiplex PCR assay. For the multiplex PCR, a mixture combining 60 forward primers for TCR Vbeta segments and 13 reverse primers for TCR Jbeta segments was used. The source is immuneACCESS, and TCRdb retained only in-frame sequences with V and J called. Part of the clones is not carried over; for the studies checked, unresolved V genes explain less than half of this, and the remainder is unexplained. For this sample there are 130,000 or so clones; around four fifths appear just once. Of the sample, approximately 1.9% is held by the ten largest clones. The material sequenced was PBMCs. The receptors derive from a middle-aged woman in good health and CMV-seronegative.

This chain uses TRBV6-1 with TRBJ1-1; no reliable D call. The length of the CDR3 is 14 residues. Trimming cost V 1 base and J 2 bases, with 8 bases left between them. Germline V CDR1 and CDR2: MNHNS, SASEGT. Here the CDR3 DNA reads TGTGCCAGCAGTGAAGTAAGAGAAAACACTGAAGCTTTCTTT. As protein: CASSEVRENTEAFF.

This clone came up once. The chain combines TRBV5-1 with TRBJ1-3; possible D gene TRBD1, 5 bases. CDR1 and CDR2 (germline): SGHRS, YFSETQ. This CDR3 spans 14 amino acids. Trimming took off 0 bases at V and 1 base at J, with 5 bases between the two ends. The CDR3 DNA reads TGCGCCAGCAGCTTGGGGACATCTGGAAACACCATATATTTT. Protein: CASSLGTSGNTIYF.

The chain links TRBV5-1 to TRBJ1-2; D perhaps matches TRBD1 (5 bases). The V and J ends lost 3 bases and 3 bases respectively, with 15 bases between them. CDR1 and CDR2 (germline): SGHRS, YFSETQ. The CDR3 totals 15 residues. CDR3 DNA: TGCGCCAGCAGCTCGGCGGGGGGAAGGGACTATGGCTACACCTTC. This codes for CASSSAGGRDYGYTF.

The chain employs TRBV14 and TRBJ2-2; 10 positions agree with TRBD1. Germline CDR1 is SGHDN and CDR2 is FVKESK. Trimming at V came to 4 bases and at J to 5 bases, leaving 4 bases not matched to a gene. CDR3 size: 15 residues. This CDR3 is CASSPTGGGTGELFF. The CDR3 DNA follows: TGTGCCAGCAGCCCGACAGGGGGCGGGACCGGGGAGCTGTTTTTT.

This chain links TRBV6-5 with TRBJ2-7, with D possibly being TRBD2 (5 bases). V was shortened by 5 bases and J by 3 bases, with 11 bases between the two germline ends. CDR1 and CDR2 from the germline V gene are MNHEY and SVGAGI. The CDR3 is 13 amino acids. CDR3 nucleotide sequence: TGTGCCAGCAGTGATCTACGGGGCTACGAGCAGTACTTC. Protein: CASSDLRGYEQYF.

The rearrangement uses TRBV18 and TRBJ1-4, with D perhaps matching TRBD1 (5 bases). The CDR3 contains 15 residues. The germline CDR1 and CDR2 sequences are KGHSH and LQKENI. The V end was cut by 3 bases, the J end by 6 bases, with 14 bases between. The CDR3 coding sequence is TGTGCCAGCTCACCGAGCCAAGACAGTCATGAAAAACTGTTTTTT. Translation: CASSPSQDSHEKLFF.

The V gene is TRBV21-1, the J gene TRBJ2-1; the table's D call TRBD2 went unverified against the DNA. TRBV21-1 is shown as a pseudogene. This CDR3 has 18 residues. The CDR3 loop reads CASSKAVGLAVPEGEQFF. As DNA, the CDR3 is TGTGCCAGCAGCAAAGCAGTTGGACTAGCGGTCCCCGAAGGTGAGCAGTTCTTC.

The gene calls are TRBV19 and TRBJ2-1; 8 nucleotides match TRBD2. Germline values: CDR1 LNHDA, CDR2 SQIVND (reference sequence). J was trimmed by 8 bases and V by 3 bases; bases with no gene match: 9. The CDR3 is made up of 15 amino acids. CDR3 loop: CASSMFGRAGDEQFF. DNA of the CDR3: TGTGCCAGTAGTATGTTCGGGAGGGCTGGGGATGAGCAGTTCTTC.

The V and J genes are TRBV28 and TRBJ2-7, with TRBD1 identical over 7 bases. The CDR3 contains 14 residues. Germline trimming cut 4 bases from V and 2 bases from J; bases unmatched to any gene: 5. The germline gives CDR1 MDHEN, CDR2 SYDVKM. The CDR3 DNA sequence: TGTGCCAGCAGTTACAGGGGTACCACCTACGAGCAGTACTTC. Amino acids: CASSYRGTTYEQYF.

As DNA, the CDR3 is TGTGCCAGCAGCTCCCGGACTAGCGGGAGTGCATGGGAGACCCAGTACTTC. It specifies CASSSRTSGSAWETQYF. The V and J genes are TRBV9 and TRBJ2-5; 13 nucleotides line up with TRBD2. V dropped 4 bases and J dropped 5; count of bases not matched to a gene: 11. Per the germline V gene, CDR1 is SGDLS and CDR2 is YYNGEE. This CDR3 is built from 17 residues. Full variable domain (missing parts from reference TRBV9 and TRBJ2-5): DSGVTQTPKHLITATGQRVTLRCSPRSGDLSVYWYQQSLDQGLQFLIQYYNGEERAKGNILERFSAQQFPDLHSELNLSSLELGDSALYFCASSSRTSGSAWETQYFGPGTRLLVL.

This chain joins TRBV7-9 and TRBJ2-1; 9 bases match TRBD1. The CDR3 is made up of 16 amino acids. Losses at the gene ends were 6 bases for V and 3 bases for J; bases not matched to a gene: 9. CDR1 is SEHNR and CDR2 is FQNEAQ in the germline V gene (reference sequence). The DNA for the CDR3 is TGTGCCAGCAGACAGGACAGGGGTCGATTCTACAATGAGCAGTTCTTC. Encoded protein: CASRQDRGRFYNEQFF.

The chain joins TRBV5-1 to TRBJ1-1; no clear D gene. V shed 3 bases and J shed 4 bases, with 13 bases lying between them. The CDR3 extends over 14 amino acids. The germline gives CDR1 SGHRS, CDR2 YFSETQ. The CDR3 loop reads CASSSSGGGTEAFF. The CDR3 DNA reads TGCGCCAGCAGCTCCTCGGGAGGCGGCACTGAAGCTTTCTTT.

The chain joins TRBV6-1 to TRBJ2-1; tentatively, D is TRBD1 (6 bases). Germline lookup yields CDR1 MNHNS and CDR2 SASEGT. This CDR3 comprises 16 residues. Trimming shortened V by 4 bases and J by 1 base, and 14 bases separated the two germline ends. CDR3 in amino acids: CASSGYRVGSYNEQFF. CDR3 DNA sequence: TGTGCCAGCAGTGGGTACAGGGTAGGGTCCTACAATGAGCAGTTCTTC.

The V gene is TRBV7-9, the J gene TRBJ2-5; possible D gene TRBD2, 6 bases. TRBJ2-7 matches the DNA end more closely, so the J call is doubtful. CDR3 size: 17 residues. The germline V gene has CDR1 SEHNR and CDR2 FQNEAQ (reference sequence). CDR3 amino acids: CASSGGIAERGLYEQYF. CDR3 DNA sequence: TGTGCCAGCAGCGGGGGGATAGCGGAGAGGGGATTATACGAGCAGTACTTC.

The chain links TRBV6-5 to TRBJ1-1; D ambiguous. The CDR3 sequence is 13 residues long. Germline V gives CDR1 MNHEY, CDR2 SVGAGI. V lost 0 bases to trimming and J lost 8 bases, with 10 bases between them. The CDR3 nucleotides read TGTGCCAGCAGTTACTCCTTTTTGAGGGAAGCTTTCTTT. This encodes CASSYSFLREAFF.

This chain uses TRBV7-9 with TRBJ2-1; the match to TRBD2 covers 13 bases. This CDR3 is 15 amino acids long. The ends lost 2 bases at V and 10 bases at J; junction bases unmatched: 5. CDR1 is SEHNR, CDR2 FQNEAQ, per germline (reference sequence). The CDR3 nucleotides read TGTGCCAGCAGCTTAAAAACTAGCGGGAGGGCCGAGCAGTTCTTC. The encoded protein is CASSLKTSGRAEQFF.

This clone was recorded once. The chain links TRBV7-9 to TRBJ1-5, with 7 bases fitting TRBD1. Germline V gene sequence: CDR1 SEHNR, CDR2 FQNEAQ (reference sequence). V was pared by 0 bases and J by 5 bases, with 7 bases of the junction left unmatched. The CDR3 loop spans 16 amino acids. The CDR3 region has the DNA TGTGCCAGCAGCTTAGCCCCGACAGGGTACCATCAGCCCCAGCATTTT. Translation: CASSLAPTGYHQPQHF. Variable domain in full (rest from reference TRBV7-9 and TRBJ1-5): DTGVSQNPRHKITKRGQNVTFRCDPISEHNRLYWYRQTLGQGPEFLTYFQNEAQLEKSRLLSDRFSAERPKGSFSTLEIQRTEQGDSAMYLCASSLAPTGYHQPQHFGDGTRLSIL.

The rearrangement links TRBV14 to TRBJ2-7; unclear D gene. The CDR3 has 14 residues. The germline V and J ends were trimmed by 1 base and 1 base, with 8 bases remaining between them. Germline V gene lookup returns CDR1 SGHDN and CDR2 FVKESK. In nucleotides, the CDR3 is TGTGCCAGCAGCCAAGCTCTATCTTCCTACGAGCAGTACTTC. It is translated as CASSQALSSYEQYF. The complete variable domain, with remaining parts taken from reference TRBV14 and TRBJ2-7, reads EAGVTQFPSHSVIEKGQTVTLRCDPISGHDNLYWYRRVMGKEIKFLLHFVKESKQDESGMPNNRFLAERTGGTYSTLKVQPAELEDSGVYFCASSQALSSYEQYFGPGTRLTVT.

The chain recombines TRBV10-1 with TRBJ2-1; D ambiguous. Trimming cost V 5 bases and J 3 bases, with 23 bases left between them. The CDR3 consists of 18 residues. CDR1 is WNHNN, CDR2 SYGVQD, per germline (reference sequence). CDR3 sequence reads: CASSLPPNTETNYNEQFF. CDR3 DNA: TGCGCCAGCAGTCTCCCTCCCAACACGGAGACCAACTACAATGAGCAGTTCTTC.

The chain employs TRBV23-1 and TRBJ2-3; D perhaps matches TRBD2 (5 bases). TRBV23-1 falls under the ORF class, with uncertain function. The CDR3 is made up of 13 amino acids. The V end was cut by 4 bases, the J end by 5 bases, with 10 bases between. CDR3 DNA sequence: TGCGCCAGCAGTCCCAATCGGGGAGATACGCAGTATTTT. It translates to CASSPNRGDTQYF.

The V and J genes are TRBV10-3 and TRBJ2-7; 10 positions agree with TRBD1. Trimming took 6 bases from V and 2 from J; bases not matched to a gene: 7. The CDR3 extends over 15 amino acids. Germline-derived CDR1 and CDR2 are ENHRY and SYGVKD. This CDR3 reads CAIRGDRGETYEQYF. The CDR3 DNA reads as TGTGCCATCAGGGGGGACAGGGGCGAAACCTACGAGCAGTACTTC.

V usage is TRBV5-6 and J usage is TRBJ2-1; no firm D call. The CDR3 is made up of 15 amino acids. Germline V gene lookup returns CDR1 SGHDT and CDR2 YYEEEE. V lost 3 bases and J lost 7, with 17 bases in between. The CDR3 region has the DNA TGTGCCAGCAGCTCCGAGCGAGTCTATAGGAATGAGCAGTTCTTC. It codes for CASSSERVYRNEQFF.

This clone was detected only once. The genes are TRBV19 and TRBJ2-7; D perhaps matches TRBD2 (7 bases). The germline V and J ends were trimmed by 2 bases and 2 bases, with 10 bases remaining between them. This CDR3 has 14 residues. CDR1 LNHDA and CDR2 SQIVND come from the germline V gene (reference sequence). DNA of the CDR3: TGTGCCAGTAGTATAAAGGGGGGGCCCTACGAGCAGTACTTC. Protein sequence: CASSIKGGPYEQYF.

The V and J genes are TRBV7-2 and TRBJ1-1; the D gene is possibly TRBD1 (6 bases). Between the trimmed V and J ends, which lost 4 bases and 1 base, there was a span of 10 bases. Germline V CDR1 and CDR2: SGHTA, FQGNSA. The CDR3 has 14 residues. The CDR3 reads CASSSGQTNTEAFF. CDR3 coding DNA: TGTGCCAGCAGCTCCGGACAGACGAACACTGAAGCTTTCTTT.

Here the CDR3 reads CASSEGLASTDTQYF. The DNA of the CDR3 is TGTGCCAGCAGTGAGGGACTAGCAAGCACAGATACGCAGTATTTT. The chain links TRBV2 to TRBJ2-3, with 9 bases that match TRBD2. CDR1 is SNHLY and CDR2 is FYNNEI in the germline V gene. V shed 3 bases, J shed 0 bases, and the junction held 1 base outside the gene matches. The CDR3 consists of 15 residues.

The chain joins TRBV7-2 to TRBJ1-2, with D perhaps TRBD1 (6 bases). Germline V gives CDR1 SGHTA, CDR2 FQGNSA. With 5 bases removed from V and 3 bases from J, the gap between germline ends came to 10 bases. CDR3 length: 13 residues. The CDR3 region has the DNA TGTGCCAGCAGCCCCGGACAGCACTATGGCTACACCTTC. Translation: CASSPGQHYGYTF.

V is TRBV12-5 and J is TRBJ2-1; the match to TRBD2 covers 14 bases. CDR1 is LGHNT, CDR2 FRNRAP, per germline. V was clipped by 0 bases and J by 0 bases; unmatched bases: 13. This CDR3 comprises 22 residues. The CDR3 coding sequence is TGTGCTAGTGGTTTGGTCCCGCTGGGACTAGCGGGAGCGGGGAGCTCCTACAATGAGCAGTTCTTC. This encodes CASGLVPLGLAGAGSSYNEQFF. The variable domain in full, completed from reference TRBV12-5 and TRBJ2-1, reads DARVTQTPRHKVTEMGQEVTMRCQPILGHNTVFWYRQTMMQGLELLAYFRNRAPLDDSGMPKDRFSAEMPDATLATLKIQPSEPRDSAVYFCASGLVPLGLAGAGSSYNEQFFGPGTRLTVL.

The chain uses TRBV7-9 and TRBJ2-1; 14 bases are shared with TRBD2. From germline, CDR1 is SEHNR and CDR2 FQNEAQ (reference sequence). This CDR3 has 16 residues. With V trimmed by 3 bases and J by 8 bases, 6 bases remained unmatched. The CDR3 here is CASSLGLAGVQDEQFF. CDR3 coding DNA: TGTGCCAGCAGCTTGGGACTAGCGGGAGTTCAGGATGAGCAGTTCTTC.

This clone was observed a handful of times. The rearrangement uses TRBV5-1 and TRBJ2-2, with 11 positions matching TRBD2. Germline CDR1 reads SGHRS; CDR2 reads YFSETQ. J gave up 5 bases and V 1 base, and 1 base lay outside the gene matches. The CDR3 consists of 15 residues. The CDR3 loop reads CASSLIAGGTGELFF. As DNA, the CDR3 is TGCGCCAGCAGCTTGATAGCGGGAGGGACCGGGGAGCTGTTTTTT.

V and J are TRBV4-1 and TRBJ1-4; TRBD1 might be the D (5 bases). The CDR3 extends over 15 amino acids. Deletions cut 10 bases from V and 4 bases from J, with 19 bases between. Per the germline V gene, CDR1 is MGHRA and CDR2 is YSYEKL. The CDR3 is CATSNGGRGNEKLFF. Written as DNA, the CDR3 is TGCGCCACGTCGAACGGGGGTAGGGGTAATGAAAAACTGTTTTTT.